This note documents a single T cell receptor (beta chain) sequence. The donors, healthy adults who were HIV-negative, had experienced no recent acute infections or vaccinations. This sample is part of a study of shared clonotypes between healthy human individuals. Overall study context: Three plates were used per donor for CD4 naive, three for CD4 memory, two for CD8 naive and one for CD8 memory.

Only in-frame clones appear in the TCRdb table, and some are missing; sequencing was by immunoSEQ multiplex PCR. The sample consists of approximately 2.5 million clones, over 85% of them appearing once. CDR1 is SGHRS and CDR2 is YFSETQ in the germline V gene. The CDR3 spans 14 residues. J gave up 2 bases and V 4 bases, and 3 bases lay outside the gene matches. This chain links TRBV5-1 with TRBJ2-1; TRBD2 aligns across 7 bases. The clonotype was recovered from a man aged 18 to 29 in good health. Source material: naive CD4+ T cells sorted from blood. As for subset: CD45RA+ positively selected. CDR3 bases: TGCGCCAGCAGCGCTAGCGGCACCTACAATGAGCAGTTCTTC. Residues: CASSASGTYNEQFF.